A single T cell receptor (beta chain) is shown here with its context. This clone was counted a few times. It has no known antigen specificity. No quality values exist for individual bases; no much larger clone is one base distant. The receptor library was made with the immunoSEQ multiplex PCR assay. A mixture of 60 forward primers for TCR Vbeta segments and 13 reverse primers for TCR Jbeta segments was used in the multiplex PCR. The CDR3 region of rearranged TCR beta genes was amplified from genomic DNA by a multiplex PCR assay. Amplified TCR beta libraries were sequenced as 87-base-pair reads on the Illumina HiSeq System. In the authors' own workflow: Across the roughly 600 repertoires, a later analysis counted approximately 83 million unique TCR beta chains, roughly 11 million of which were shared by at least two donors. To remove PCR and sequencing errors, raw reads were error-corrected and collapsed into unique sequences using a nearest-neighbor algorithm that merged closely related sequences. CDR3 sequences were aligned to IMGT reference sequences to assign V, D and J gene segments. For a sequence to be retained, at least a six-nucleotide match to both a V gene segment and a J gene segment was required. Rearrangements were called productive when the CDR3 lacked stop codons and stayed in frame with V and J; all others were non-productive. Following IMGT convention, CDR3 was defined as the stretch from the second conserved V-encoded cysteine to the conserved J-encoded phenylalanine. In an earlier analysis of more than 550 of the donors, sequences lacking an unambiguous match to a single V gene segment were excluded. An earlier analysis of a few hundred of the donors called V segments functional above 56.7% productive rearrangements and segregating when the between-donor standard deviation exceeded 5%. A statistical classification framework was built to diagnose cytomegalovirus status from the catalog of TCR beta chain sequences. A later analysis assigned V and J genes by comparing TCR nucleotide sequences with IMGT/GENE-DB human TR gene sequences. Using the TCRdist pipeline, a later analysis assigned CDR3 sequences along with most-parsimonious VDJ recombination scenarios. A later analysis defined each TCR beta chain by its CDR3 amino acid sequence plus V-gene family, and excluded reads lacking a unique V-gene family. As a way to deal with suspected cross-contamination and a sequencing artifact, a later analysis dropped approximately 590 nucleotide sequences that were highly shared and had low generation probability. For each public chain, a later analysis derived a clonal expansion index from normalized ranks of inferred template counts within each repertoire. A later analysis computed generation probabilities with a VDJ recombination model fitted to out-of-frame rearrangements, and checked the results against IGoR. A later analysis scored TCR-TCR, TCR-HLA and TCR-CMV co-occurrence with hypergeometric tests, applying a repertoire-size bias correction to TCR pairs. To estimate false discovery rates, a later analysis permuted the HLA or CMV assignments 20 times. In a later analysis, co-occurring TCRs were grouped using DBSCAN, and TCRdist sequence similarity was added for clustering within HLA-allele-positive subsets. For co-occurrence clustering, repertoires with fewer than 30,000 or more than 120,000 public chains were excluded, along with 5 or 6 repertoires with anomalous nucleotide sharing. Entries here come from immuneACCESS through TCRdb and include only in-frame sequences with V and J called. Some clones fail to appear in such tables; in the studies checked, an unresolved V gene covers under half of the shortfall, and the cause of the remainder is unknown. Clone size and the V and J calls come from that table; the DNA yielded D and trimming. Counted in this sample were 150,000 to 160,000 clones; 80% of them appeared once. The ten biggest clones cover 5.6% of the sample.

In total, approximately 700 healthy bone marrow donors made up the cohort. At the time of sampling, all cohort members were nominally healthy, though unrecorded immune exposures were likely present. The donor was CMV seropositive and belonged to the group of a few hundred seropositive cohort members. Each donor provided a peripheral blood sample, and peripheral blood mononuclear cells were used for TCR beta sequencing. The Qiagen DNeasy Blood Extraction Kit was used to extract genomic DNA from the blood cell samples. Based on the germline V gene, the CDR1 and CDR2 sequences are SGHRS and YFSETQ. From V the trimming removes 3 bases and from J it removes 4 bases, while the gene matches leave 6 bases of the junction unaccounted for. Inclusive of the bounding cysteine and phenylalanine, the CDR3 is 15 residues long. The sequence is cut down to CDR3 DNA, 45 bases in frame from base 1. The data are from a study of cytomegalovirus exposure and HLA in healthy donors (dated by TCRdb to about 2017). For context, the study as a whole: According to an earlier analysis of 587 of the donors, roughly 180 million T cells yielded approximately 120 million unique TCR beta sequences and about 300 Gb of sequence data. The study combined high-throughput TCR immunosequencing, statistical association of individual TCRs with disease status, and machine learning to predict cytomegalovirus infection status. In a later analysis, previously published TCR beta repertoires from 666 donors were re-analyzed and high-resolution HLA genotyping was added so that TCR occurrence patterns could be studied. To decide whether each TCR beta V gene segment behaved as functional or pseudogenic, an earlier analysis of 587 of the donors relied on high-throughput TCR beta sequencing. Among roughly 400 genotyped donors of the cohort, an average of approximately 200,000 unique TCR beta nucleotide sequences was sequenced per donor, of which about 18% were non-productive. The number of typed donors differed by locus: about 620-640 for A, B, C, DRB1 and DQB1; approximately 520 for DQA1; 600 to 610 for DPA1; and some 470 for DPB1. Rather than drawing on any new phenotypic data, the later analysis identified candidate immune exposures from TCR beta sequences and the way those sequences occurred across donors. The T cell repertoires of about 700 subjects were profiled by immunosequencing and related to cytomegalovirus serostatus. Roughly five DR-DQ haplotypes were handled as single units for association and clustering, since linkage in the cohort was strong. Of the 398 genotyped donors, approximately 83% fell in the genetic ancestry cluster associated with self-reported Caucasian donors. All discovery cohort repertoires had been generated using a single sequencing platform. A later genetic analysis took genome-wide SNP genotypes for about 65% of the roughly 670 donors and used that subset as a discovery cohort. HLA typing covered class I and class II loci at four-digit resolution. The study aimed to test whether signatures of past pathogen exposure could be identified by cataloging public T cell receptors. Donor age, sex, ethnicity and CMV serostatus were compiled alongside the repertoire data. In addition to the first cohort of several hundred subjects, a separate validation cohort of 120 different subjects was used. About 280 gigabases of sequencing data and roughly 81 million unique TCR sequences made up an early release that covered roughly 670 HLA-typed donors. Summary of the overall study and its limitations: Roughly uniform sequencing depth across donors was assumed in presence/absence analyses, although this assumption may not hold. Because counts were too low, roughly 18 rarely observed V segments, including chromosome 9 orphons, were left out of the earlier analysis of 500 to 750 of the donors. In this cohort, only TCR beta chains were sequenced, and detectable features were limited by the absence of alpha or paired-chain data. A further reported finding was that TCR beta sequences accurately predicted the HLA-A and HLA-B alleles for most subjects in the first cohort. In a later genetic analysis, fewer N-insertions in productive TCRs were reported among donors in an Asian-associated ancestry cluster than the approximately 630-donor mean. Immune exposure information for the cohort was limited to CMV serostatus. V-gene and J-gene trimming of TCR beta chains was associated with a missense DCLRE1C variant in a later genetic analysis, and the association was replicated in an independent cohort. Several of the top co-occurrence clusters appeared to be linked to parvovirus B19, influenza, CMV and Epstein-Barr virus, according to a later analysis. A later analysis found that most CMV-associated TCR beta chains appeared HLA-restricted, with HLA associations seemingly driven largely by CMV exposure. Specific HLA alleles were associated with some 15,000 TCR beta sequences at a false discovery rate of 0.05 in a later analysis. While some public TCRs were present in many individuals, most TCR sequences turned up only very rarely across donors. A later analysis found that TCR association rates varied across HLA loci, with DRB1 alleles showing the most associated TCRs and HLA-C alleles the fewest. According to the authors, the approach could potentially be generalized to other disease states and immunological phenotypes. Because some donors lacked HLA typing at each locus, the association tests relied only on the typed subset. In vitro tests confirmed that a few of the cytomegalovirus-associated TCR beta chains recognize cytomegalovirus antigens. Compared with equally common non-associated chains, HLA-associated TCR beta chains in a later analysis were more clonally expanded and had lower generation probabilities. In an earlier analysis of some 500 of the donors, most TCR beta V segments appeared in productive rearrangements about 90% or about 30% of the time, broadly matching IMGT annotations. The study listed approximately 160 TCR beta chains as associated with cytomegalovirus. The 87-base-pair reads could not distinguish some IMGT-functional V segments, including TRBV6-2 and TRBV6-3, so those segments were excluded. Linkage disequilibrium might explain the correlated functional status among segregating V segments, but an unknown experimental factor could not be excluded. A cluster of highly shared sequence variants was judged likely to represent a technical artifact of the sequencing pipeline. When HLA alleles, especially DR and DQ, strongly co-occurred, TCR associations were difficult to assign to individual alleles. Cytomegalovirus status was reported to be diagnosed by the classifier with high specificity and sensitivity in both the original and validation cohorts.

This chain is built from TRBV5-1 and TRBJ2-2; 7 bases in between match TRBD1. The TCR originated in a woman aged 40-49 years in good health and CMV-seropositive. The specimen was PBMCs. DNA sequence: TGCGCCAGCAGCTATTCGGACAGGAGCACCGGGGAGCTGTTTTTT. Translated, this is CASSYSDRSTGELFF.